Presented here are 28 T cell receptor beta chains from one specimen sequenced in a study of T cell repertoires in cytomegalovirus infection. TCRdb passed the reads through MiXCR, listing each CDR3 protein once. The sample consists of over 450,000 distinct CDR3 sequences, 11% of them appearing once. Sequencing was carried out using PBMCs. These receptors all come from a human donor in good health (CMV status not recorded). Some clones in this sample may be carry-over from other donors' samples.

V is TRBV6-1 and J is TRBJ2-1; TRBD2 is a possible D gene (6 bases). The CDR3 is made up of 14 amino acids. Germline V lookup: CDR1 MNHNS, CDR2 SASEGT. Trimming took off 7 bases at V and 7 bases at J, with 17 bases between the two ends. CDR3 in amino acids: CASTPGDWGNEQFF. In DNA, the CDR3 is TGTGCCAGCACCCCGGGGGACTGGGGTAATGAGCAGTTCTTC.

This clonotype was counted at least ten times. V and J are TRBV7-2 and TRBJ2-7, with 8 bases identical to TRBD2. In germline, CDR1 is SGHTA, CDR2 FQGNSA. The CDR3 contains 14 residues. With 1 base clipped from V and 7 bases from J, the junction kept 6 bases outside the gene matches. DNA of the CDR3: TGTGCCAGCAGCTTAGTCGGGAGGGCCAATGAGCAGTACTTC. Translation: CASSLVGRANEQYF.

This clonotype was seen many times. This chain links TRBV7-2 with TRBJ1-3, with TRBD1 as a possible D gene (6 bases). Germline-derived CDR1 and CDR2 are SGHTA and FQGNSA. The CDR3 loop spans 14 amino acids. The V gene lost 6 bases and the J gene lost 2 bases, with 11 bases spanning the gap. This chain's CDR3 is CASSTGSAGNTIYF. DNA for the CDR3: TGTGCCAGCAGTACAGGGTCTGCTGGAAACACCATATATTTT. The whole variable domain, remainder taken from reference TRBV7-2 and TRBJ1-3, is GAGVSQSPSNKVTEKGKDVELRCDPISGHTALYWYRQSLGQGLEFLIYFQGNSAPDKSGLPSDRFSAERTGGSVSTLTIQRTQQEDSAVYLCASSTGSAGNTIYFGEGSWLTVV.

This clonotype has a count of ten or more. The chain couples TRBV7-8 to TRBJ2-1, with 10 nucleotides matching TRBD2. This CDR3 spans 16 amino acids. Germline lookup yields CDR1 SGHVS and CDR2 FQNEAQ. Germline trimming cut 7 bases from V and 7 bases from J; bases unmatched to any gene: 13. The CDR3 loop is CASTIAGGPTGNEQFF. The DNA for the CDR3 is TGTGCCAGCACTATAGCGGGGGGCCCCACTGGGAATGAGCAGTTCTTC.

This clonotype has only a few counts. V gene TRBV4-1 combines with J gene TRBJ1-1; D perhaps matches TRBD1 (5 bases). CDR3 length equals 17 residues. The germline V gene encodes CDR1 MGHRA and CDR2 YSYEKL. Between the trimmed V and J ends, which lost 4 bases and 0 bases, there was a span of 18 bases. CDR3 amino acids: CASSLRGEGTMNTEAFF. CDR3 nucleotides: TGCGCCAGCAGCCTTAGGGGTGAGGGTACAATGAACACTGAAGCTTTCTTT.

This clonotype was detected ten times or more. V is TRBV7-2 and J is TRBJ1-5; 8 bases match TRBD1. The germline gives CDR1 SGHTA, CDR2 FQGNSA. V shed 6 bases, J shed 7 bases, and the junction held 14 bases outside the gene matches. The CDR3 length is 16 residues. The CDR3 coding sequence is TGTGCCAGCAGGCGGGCAGGGGGCGCGAGTTTCCAGCCCCAGCATTTT. Protein: CASRRAGGASFQPQHF.

This clonotype appeared many times. J is TRBJ1-1 and V is TRBV7-2; D gene unclear. This CDR3 has 15 residues. The germline CDR1 and CDR2 sequences are SGHTA and FQGNSA. Trimming took 1 base from V and 5 from J, leaving 14 bases between them. The CDR3 protein is CASSLVAGRETEAFF. The CDR3 DNA follows: TGTGCCAGCAGCTTAGTTGCCGGGAGAGAGACTGAAGCTTTCTTT.

About this clonotype: The junction shows a germline mismatch at one end, possibly a read error. The chain is built from TRBV10-3 and TRBJ2-6, with D perhaps being TRBD1 or TRBD2 (5 bases each). CDR3 length equals 15 residues. Germline V gene sequence: CDR1 ENHRY, CDR2 SYGVKD. The chain's CDR3 is CAISATGSGGNVLTF. DNA for the CDR3: TGTGCCATCAGTGCCACAGGCTCTGGGGGCAACGTCCTGACTTTC.

The chain has TRBV5-6 and TRBJ2-1, with D possibly called TRBD1 or TRBD2 (6 bases each). V lost 4 bases, J lost 6 bases, and 20 bases lay in between. This CDR3 region has 16 residues. The germline V gene encodes CDR1 SGHDT and CDR2 YYEEEE. The CDR3 here is CASSTRQEGIGNEQFF. Here the CDR3 DNA reads TGTGCCAGCAGCACCAGACAGGAGGGGATCGGCAATGAGCAGTTCTTC.

This clonotype was seen repeatedly, ten times or more. CDR3 in amino acids: CASSFQLTQVSNEQFF. CDR3 in DNA: TGTGCCAGCAGTTTCCAGCTGACTCAGGTATCAAATGAGCAGTTCTTC. The chain has TRBV27 and TRBJ2-1; no clear D. This CDR3 has 16 amino acids. Germline loops: CDR1 MNHEY, CDR2 SMNVEV (reference sequence). Between the trimmed V and J ends, which lost 3 bases and 7 bases, there was a span of 19 bases.

This clonotype has a handful of counts. The chain is built from TRBV28 and TRBJ1-2, with 7 bases lining up with TRBD1. CDR3 size: 13 residues. V gave up 6 bases and J gave up 8 bases; unmatched junction bases: 9. The germline gives CDR1 MDHEN, CDR2 SYDVKM. The CDR3 sequence: CASSLTGVQGYTF. The DNA for the CDR3 is TGTGCCAGCAGCTTAACAGGGGTTCAGGGCTACACCTTC.

Notes on this clonotype: With a much larger clone just one base away, this may be a read error. This sequence joins TRBV5-5 and TRBJ2-7, with a tentative D call TRBD2 (6 bases). Germline V gene data show CDR1 as SGHKS and CDR2 as YYEKEE (reference sequence). The CDR3 length is 14 residues. Trimming took 0 bases from V and 2 from J, leaving 9 bases between them. CDR3 amino acids: CASSLGGATYEQYF. The CDR3, as DNA: TGTGCCAGCAGCTTGGGCGGGGCCACCTACGAGCAGTACTTC.

A word on this clonotype: With a much larger clone just one base away, this may be a read error. The chain has TRBV3-1 and TRBJ2-2; no reliable D call. Per the germline V gene, CDR1 is LGHDT and CDR2 is YNNKEL (reference sequence). V was trimmed by 5 bases and J by 7 bases, leaving 5 bases between them. The CDR3 totals 11 residues. The CDR3 region has the DNA TGTGCCAGCAGCTCATACGGGGAGCTGTTTTTT. Translating gives CASSSYGELFF. Complete variable domain (other parts from reference TRBV3-1 and TRBJ2-2): DTAVSQTPKYLVTQMGNDKSIKCEQNLGHDTMYWYKQDSKKFLKIMFSYNNKELIINETVPNRFSPKSPDKAHLNLHINSLELGDSAVYFCASSSYGELFFGEGSRLTVL.

The chain uses TRBV27 and TRBJ2-3; D unresolved. CDR1 and CDR2 from the germline V gene are MNHEY and SMNVEV (reference sequence). Trimming cost V 5 bases and J 2 bases, with 14 bases left between them. The CDR3 runs to 15 residues. This CDR3 is CASSPKYDSTDTQYF. DNA for the CDR3: TGTGCCAGCAGTCCGAAATATGACTCCACAGATACGCAGTATTTT.

This clonotype was detected ten times or more. The chain recombines TRBV11-2 with TRBJ2-7; 11 bases line up with TRBD1. CDR1 is SGHAT and CDR2 is FQNNGV in the germline V gene. The CDR3 length is 17 residues. J was trimmed by 2 bases and V by 4 bases; bases with no gene match: 10. The DNA for the CDR3 is TGTGCCAGCAGCTCCCGCTTCCCGGGACAGGGGGCCTACGAGCAGTACTTC. Residues: CASSSRFPGQGAYEQYF.

Only a few counts were recorded for this clonotype. The chain carries TRBV11-2 and TRBJ2-1; 9 nucleotides agree with TRBD2. This CDR3 spans 18 amino acids. Trimming removed 6 bases from V and 6 bases from J; junction bases left unmatched: 18. CDR1 SGHAT and CDR2 FQNNGV come from the germline V gene. CDR3 sequence reads: CASRNIKQGTSIANEQFF. CDR3 bases: TGTGCCAGCAGGAACATTAAACAGGGGACTAGCATCGCCAATGAGCAGTTCTTC. Looking up the rest from reference TRBV11-2 and TRBJ2-1 gives the full variable domain: EAGVAQSPRYKIIEKRQSVAFWCNPISGHATLYWYQQILGQGPKLLIQFQNNGVVDDSQLPKDRFSAERLKGVDSTLKIQPAKLEDSAVYLCASRNIKQGTSIANEQFFGPGTRLTVL.

At least ten counts were recorded for this clonotype. The chain has TRBV25-1 and TRBJ1-4; the D gene is possibly TRBD1 (6 bases). V was trimmed by 3 bases and J by 4 bases, leaving 12 bases between them. CDR1 MGHDK and CDR2 SYGVNS come from the germline V gene. The CDR3 has 15 amino acids. The CDR3 region has the DNA TGTGCCAGCAGTGACAGGGGCTGGGATAATGAAAAACTGTTTTTT. Translation: CASSDRGWDNEKLFF. Variable domain in full (rest from reference TRBV25-1 and TRBJ1-4): EADIYQTPRYLVIGTGKKITLECSQTMGHDKMYWYQQDPGMELHLIHYSYGVNSTEKGDLSSESTVSRIRTEHFPLTLESARPSHTSQYLCASSDRGWDNEKLFFGSGTQLSVL.

This clonotype was seen ten or more times. CDR3 coding DNA: TGTGCCAGCAGCTCCCAAGGGACAGGCTCTGGAAACACCATATATTTT. Amino acids: CASSSQGTGSGNTIYF. The genes are TRBV7-2 and TRBJ1-3, with TRBD1 matching over 8 bases. Germline V CDR1 and CDR2: SGHTA, FQGNSA. After removal of 4 bases from V and 0 bases from J, the junction contained 5 bases not matched to a gene. The CDR3 runs 16 residues.

In this sample, this clonotype turned up a few times. V gene TRBV6-1 combines with J gene TRBJ2-7; D remains unclear. This CDR3 contains 12 residues. V was clipped by 8 bases and J by 4 bases, with 12 bases between them. Per germline, CDR1 MNHNS and CDR2 SASEGT. The CDR3 protein is CASRPSEYEQYF. In DNA form, the CDR3 reads TGTGCCAGCCGTCCATCGGAATACGAGCAGTACTTC.

This clonotype was detected ten times or more. The chain carries TRBV7-9 and TRBJ2-7; D may match TRBD1 or TRBD2 (6 bases each). Germline assignment: CDR1 SEHNR and CDR2 FQNEAQ (reference sequence). Trimming stripped 5 bases from V and 3 bases from J, with 14 bases between. The CDR3 is 14 residues long. The CDR3 DNA follows: TGTGCCAGCAGCATTTTCGAGGGGGGCTACGAGCAGTACTTC. Amino acids: CASSIFEGGYEQYF.

This clonotype was seen many times. The chain joins TRBV14 to TRBJ2-1; 7 bases are a match to TRBD2. Germline trimming cut 4 bases from V and 0 bases from J; bases unmatched to any gene: 9. The CDR3 loop spans 17 amino acids. Per the germline V gene, CDR1 is SGHDN and CDR2 is FVKESK. CDR3 nucleotides: TGTGCCAGCAGCCCCGCCCGGGCGGGAGCCTCCTACAATGAGCAGTTCTTC. This translates into CASSPARAGASYNEQFF. Filled out from reference TRBV14 and TRBJ2-1, the complete variable domain reads EAGVTQFPSHSVIEKGQTVTLRCDPISGHDNLYWYRRVMGKEIKFLLHFVKESKQDESGMPNNRFLAERTGGTYSTLKVQPAELEDSGVYFCASSPARAGASYNEQFFGPGTRLTVL.

Ten or more counts support this clonotype. V and J are TRBV7-2 and TRBJ2-2; D may be TRBD1 or TRBD2 (6 bases each). Germline values: CDR1 SGHTA, CDR2 FQGNSA. The CDR3 covers 17 residues. V was shortened by 5 bases and J by 2 bases, with 18 bases between the two germline ends. The CDR3 sequence: CASSPLRGPTNTGELFF. As DNA, the CDR3 is TGTGCCAGCAGCCCGTTACGGGGGCCTACTAACACCGGGGAGCTGTTTTTT.

This clonotype showed up many times. The genes are TRBV7-9 and TRBJ2-7, with D tentatively TRBD2 (7 bases). CDR1 is SEHNR and CDR2 is FQNEAQ in the germline V gene (reference sequence). Trimming took 5 bases from V and 2 from J, leaving 22 bases between them. This CDR3 comprises 17 residues. The CDR3 sequence is CASSPAGGLANAYEQYF. CDR3 sequence (DNA): TGTGCCAGCAGCCCAGCCGGGGGGCTAGCGAATGCCTACGAGCAGTACTTC.

The chain links TRBV11-1 to TRBJ1-1; 9 bases match TRBD1. Germline lookup yields CDR1 SGHAT and CDR2 FQDESV (reference sequence). The CDR3 has 15 amino acids. V lost 3 bases and J lost 4; bases outside the gene matches: 6. The CDR3 sequence: CASSLVTTGGTEAFF. The CDR3 DNA follows: TGTGCCAGCAGCTTGGTGACGACAGGGGGCACTGAAGCTTTCTTT.

To note about this clonotype: This may be a read error: a much more frequent sequence differs by one nucleotide. The chain recombines TRBV6-2 or TRBV6-3 with TRBJ1-3; no clear D gene. There are 15 residues in the CDR3. Per germline, CDR1 MNHEY and CDR2 SVGEGT. Trimming removed 5 bases at V and 0 bases at J, with 11 bases between. The CDR3 DNA sequence: TGTGCCAGCAGTCAGAGGGTCTACTCTGGAAACACCATATATTTT. Amino acids: CASSQRVYSGNTIYF.

This clonotype was seen repeatedly, ten times or more. The chain combines TRBV27 with TRBJ1-2; maybe TRBD1 (5 bases). The CDR3 extends over 15 amino acids. Germline V gene sequence: CDR1 MNHEY, CDR2 SMNVEV (reference sequence). V lost 1 base and J 3 bases, leaving 12 bases between the germline ends. CDR3 bases: TGTGCCAGCAGTTTATACCCCCCCAGGGACTATGGCTACACCTTC. This gives the protein CASSLYPPRDYGYTF.

The chain uses TRBV28 and TRBJ1-1; 7 nucleotides agree with TRBD1. This CDR3 has 16 residues. Germline V gene sequence: CDR1 MDHEN, CDR2 SYDVKM. V lost 3 bases and J lost 8; bases outside the gene matches: 15. CDR3 region: CASSFGNTGASWEAFF. The CDR3 nucleotides are TGTGCCAGCAGTTTCGGGAATACAGGGGCCTCCTGGGAAGCTTTCTTT.

This clonotype appeared many times. The V call is TRBV6-5, the J call TRBJ2-3, with D perhaps matching TRBD1 (7 bases). The CDR3 length is 16 residues. The germline V and J ends were trimmed by 2 bases and 6 bases, with 18 bases remaining between them. CDR1 and CDR2 from the germline V gene are MNHEY and SVGAGI. CDR3 sequence (DNA): TGTGCCAGCAGTTACATGGGCAGGGGGGCTAGGGATACGCAGTATTTT. Its translation: CASSYMGRGARDTQYF.